This T cell receptor beta chain was identified in a study of vaccination effects on CD4 cells after COVID-19. General study findings and limits: Only 1 of 255 vaccine-induced clones from healthy vaccinees cross-reacted with common cold coronaviruses. By a late point after vaccination, infection- and vaccine-induced clones had shrunk markedly through clonal contraction.

Before sequencing, viral peptide pools were used by the ViraFEST assay to expand antigen-specific CD4+ T cells. Cells that had been cultured for 10 days were the source of isolated CD4+ T cells. None of these healthy vaccinees had been infected with SARS-CoV-2 before vaccination. Some 2.2 million PBMC per well were cultured with approximately 10 IU/ml IL-2 and about 9.8 ug/ml peptides. A half-volume exchange with IL-2 medium occurred on days 3 and 7. Some clones are missing from TCRdb's copy, which holds only in-frame ones; the method was immunoSEQ multiplex PCR. The table has about 21,000 clones, approximately 77% seen once. Germline CDR1 reads ENHRY; CDR2 reads SYGVKD. The V and J ends lost 4 bases and 3 bases respectively, with 13 bases between them. The CDR3 contains 14 residues. This clone was detected a few times. Its antigen is currently unknown.

J is TRBJ2-7 and V is TRBV10-3; D gene uncertain. The material sequenced was CD4+ T cells from PBMCs cultured with HCoV-NL63 spike peptides, taken before COVID-19 vaccination. This TCR was sampled from a human donor who received a COVID-19 vaccine. The chain's CDR3 is CAISGSGEGYEQYF. In nucleotides, the CDR3 is TGTGCCATCAGTGGTTCAGGTGAAGGCTACGAGCAGTACTTC.